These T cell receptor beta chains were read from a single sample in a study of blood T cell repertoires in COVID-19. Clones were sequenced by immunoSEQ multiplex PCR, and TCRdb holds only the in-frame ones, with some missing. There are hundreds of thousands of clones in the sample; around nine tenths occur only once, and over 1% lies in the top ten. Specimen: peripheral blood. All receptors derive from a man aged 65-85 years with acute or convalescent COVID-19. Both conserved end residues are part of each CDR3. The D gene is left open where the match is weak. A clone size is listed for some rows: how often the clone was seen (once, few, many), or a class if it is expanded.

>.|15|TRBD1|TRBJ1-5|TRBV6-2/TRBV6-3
CASSYYRGQGQPQHF
TGTGCCAGCAGTTACTATAGGGGGCAAGGGCAGCCCCAGCATTTT
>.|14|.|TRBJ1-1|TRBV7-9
CASSFRGIATEAFF
TGTGCCAGCAGCTTTCGGGGAATAGCCACTGAAGCTTTCTTT
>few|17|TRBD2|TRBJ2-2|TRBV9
CASSVGLAGGTTGELFF
TGTGCCAGCAGCGTGGGCCTAGCGGGAGGGACCACCGGGGAGCTGTTTTTT
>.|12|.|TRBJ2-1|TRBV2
CASTTEYNEQFF
TGTGCCAGCACCACTGAGTACAATGAGCAGTTCTTC
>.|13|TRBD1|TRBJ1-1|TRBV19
CASTNRGSTEAFF
TGTGCCAGTACGAACAGGGGGAGTACTGAAGCTTTCTTT
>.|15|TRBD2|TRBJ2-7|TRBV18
CASSRAGGTTYEQYF
TGTGCCAGCTCAAGAGCGGGAGGGACCACCTACGAGCAGTACTTC
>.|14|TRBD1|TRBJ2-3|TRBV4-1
CASSRDRAFETQYF
TGCGCCAGCAGCCGAGACAGGGCTTTCGAGACGCAGTATTTT
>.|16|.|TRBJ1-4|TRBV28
CASSLYRSPKNEKLFF
TGTGCCAGCAGTCTTTACAGGTCGCCTAAGAATGAAAAACTGTTTTTT
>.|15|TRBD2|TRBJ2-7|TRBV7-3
CASSLTSGGPYEQYF
TGTGCCAGCAGCTTAACTAGCGGGGGCCCTTACGAGCAGTACTTC
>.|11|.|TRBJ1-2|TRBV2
CASGVDYGYTF
TGTGCCTCGGGGGTTGACTATGGCTACACCTTC
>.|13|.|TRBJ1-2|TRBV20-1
CSASYRVTYGYTF
TGCAGTGCTAGTTATCGGGTAACCTATGGCTACACCTTC
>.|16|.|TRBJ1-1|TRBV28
CASSLARGGRRAEAFF
TGTGCCAGCAGTTTGGCCCGCGGGGGGCGGCGGGCTGAAGCTTTCTTT
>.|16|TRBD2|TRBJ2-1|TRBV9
CASSPQPSGSYNEQFF
TGTGCCAGCAGCCCCCAACCTAGCGGCTCCTACAATGAGCAGTTCTTC
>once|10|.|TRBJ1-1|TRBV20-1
CSQSVPLAFF
TGCAGCCAGAGCGTCCCCTTAGCTTTCTTT
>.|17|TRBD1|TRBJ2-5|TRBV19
CASSIGSAQGAGETQYF
TGTGCCAGTAGTATTGGTTCCGCACAGGGGGCTGGGGAGACCCAGTACTTC
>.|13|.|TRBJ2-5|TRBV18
CASSPYGLETQYF
TGTGCCAGCTCACCATATGGGCTGGAGACCCAGTACTTC
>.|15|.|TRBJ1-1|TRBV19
CASSIGDSLGTEAFF
TGTGCCAGTAGTATCGGCGACAGCCTGGGGACTGAAGCTTTCTTT
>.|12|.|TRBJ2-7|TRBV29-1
CSVNGVTYEQYF
TGCAGCGTTAACGGAGTTACCTACGAGCAGTACTTC
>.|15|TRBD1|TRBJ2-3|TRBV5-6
CASSHSTGATDTQYF
TGTGCCAGCAGCCACTCGACAGGGGCAACAGATACGCAGTATTTT
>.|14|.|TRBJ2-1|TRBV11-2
CASSLRLAHNEQFF
TGTGCCAGCAGCTTAAGGCTAGCCCACAATGAGCAGTTCTTC
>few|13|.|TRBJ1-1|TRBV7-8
CASMGGVFTEAFF
TGTGCCAGCATGGGGGGGGTTTTCACTGAAGCTTTCTTT
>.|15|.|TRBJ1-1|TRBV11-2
CASSLTDSLNTEAFF
TGTGCCAGCAGCTTAACGGACAGCCTGAACACTGAAGCTTTCTTT
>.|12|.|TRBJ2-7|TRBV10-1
CASSQNPYEQYF
TGCGCCAGCAGTCAGAACCCCTACGAGCAGTACTTC
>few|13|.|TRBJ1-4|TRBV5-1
CASSLGMGEKLFF
TGCGCCAGCAGCCTCGGGATGGGTGAAAAACTGTTTTTT
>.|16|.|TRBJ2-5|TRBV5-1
CASSSQLGLRQETQYF
TGCGCCAGCAGCTCCCAACTGGGACTCCGGCAAGAGACCCAGTACTTC
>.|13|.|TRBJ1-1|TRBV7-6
CASSLQVNTEAFF
TGTGCCAGCAGCTTACAGGTGAACACTGAAGCTTTCTTT
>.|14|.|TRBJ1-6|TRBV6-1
CASSETYGNSPLHF
TGTGCCAGCAGTGAAACGTACGGTAATTCACCCCTCCACTTT
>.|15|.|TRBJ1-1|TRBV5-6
CASSPLSRYAPEAFF
TGTGCCAGCAGCCCTCTTTCCCGGTACGCGCCTGAAGCTTTCTTT
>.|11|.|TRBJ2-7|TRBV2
CASGTSYEQYF
TGTGCCAGCGGGACATCCTACGAGCAGTACTTC
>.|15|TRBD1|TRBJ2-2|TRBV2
CASSGTVSNTGELFF
TGTGCCAGCAGCGGGACAGTATCGAACACCGGGGAGCTGTTTTTT
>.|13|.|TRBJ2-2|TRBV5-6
CASSFSIQVELFF
TGTGCCAGCAGCTTTAGTATTCAAGTGGAGCTGTTTTTT
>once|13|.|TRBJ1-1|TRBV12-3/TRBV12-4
CASSLSGVTEAFF
TGTGCCAGCAGTTTATCAGGGGTCACTGAAGCTTTCTTT
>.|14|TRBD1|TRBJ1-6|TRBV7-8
CASRPGTGQSPLHF
TGTGCCAGCAGGCCCGGGACAGGACAATCACCCCTCCACTTT
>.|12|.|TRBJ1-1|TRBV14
CASSRRRGEAFF
TGTGCCAGCAGCCGACGGAGGGGTGAAGCTTTCTTT
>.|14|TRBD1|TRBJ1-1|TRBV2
CASTTTGASTEAFF
TGTGCCAGCACTACGACAGGGGCGAGCACTGAAGCTTTCTTT
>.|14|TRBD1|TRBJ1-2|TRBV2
CASDGGQPRGGYTF
TGTGCCAGCGATGGGGGACAGCCCCGTGGAGGCTACACCTTC
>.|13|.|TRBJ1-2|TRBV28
CASSFPGAGGYTF
TGTGCCAGCAGTTTCCCGGGAGCGGGGGGCTACACCTTC
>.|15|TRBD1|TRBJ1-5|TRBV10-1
CASSGDRDCNQPQHF
TGCGCCAGCAGTGGTGACAGGGACTGCAATCAGCCCCAGCATTTT
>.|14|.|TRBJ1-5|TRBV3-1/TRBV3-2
CASSQDRSNQPQHF
TGTGCCAGCAGCCAAGATCGTAGCAATCAGCCCCAGCATTTT
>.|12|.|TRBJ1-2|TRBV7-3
CASSPPRDGYTF
TGTGCCAGCAGCCCCCCGCGGGACGGCTACACCTTC
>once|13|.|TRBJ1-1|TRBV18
CASSPNTLGEAFF
TGTGCCAGCTCACCCAACACACTAGGCGAAGCTTTCTTT
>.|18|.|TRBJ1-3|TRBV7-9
CASSQRMTDSASGNTIYF
TGTGCCAGCAGCCAGAGAATGACAGACAGTGCCTCTGGAAACACCATATATTTT
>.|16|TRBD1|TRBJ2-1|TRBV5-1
CASSLGRTGGYDEQFF
TGCGCCAGCAGCTTGGGTAGAACAGGGGGCTACGATGAGCAGTTCTTC
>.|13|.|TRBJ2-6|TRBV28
CASIRSGANVLTF
TGTGCCAGCATCCGTTCTGGGGCCAACGTCCTGACTTTC
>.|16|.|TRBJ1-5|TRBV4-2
CASSQDPGQSGQPQHF
TGTGCCAGCAGCCAAGATCCCGGACAGAGCGGTCAGCCCCAGCATTTT
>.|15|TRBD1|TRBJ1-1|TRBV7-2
CASSPGQGQNTEAFF
TGTGCCAGCAGCCCGGGACAGGGGCAGAACACTGAAGCTTTCTTT
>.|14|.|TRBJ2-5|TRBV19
CASSFSTSSETQYF
TGTGCCAGTAGTTTCTCGACTAGTTCCGAGACCCAGTACTTC
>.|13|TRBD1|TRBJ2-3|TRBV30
CAWGTGRADTQYF
TGTGCCTGGGGGACAGGGCGGGCAGATACGCAGTATTTT
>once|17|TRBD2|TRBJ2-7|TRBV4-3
CASSQDRLAGNSYEQYF
TGCGCCAGCAGCCAAGATCGGCTAGCGGGGAACTCCTACGAGCAGTACTTC
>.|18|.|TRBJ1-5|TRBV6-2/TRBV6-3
CASSYDLSSNRGNQPQHF
TGTGCCAGCAGTTATGATTTGAGCTCAAACAGAGGCAATCAGCCCCAGCATTTT
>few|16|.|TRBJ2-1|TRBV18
CASSPPGQGTNNEQFF
TGTGCCAGCTCACCACCTGGGCAGGGAACCAACAATGAGCAGTTCTTC
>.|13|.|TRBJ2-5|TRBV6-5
CASSYLGGETQYF
TGTGCCAGCAGTTATTTAGGGGGAGAGACCCAGTACTTC
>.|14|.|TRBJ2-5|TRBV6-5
CASRGLLAQETQYF
TGTGCCAGCAGGGGCCTACTCGCGCAAGAGACCCAGTACTTC
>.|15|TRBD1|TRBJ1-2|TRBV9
CASSVEGRGRYGYTF
TGTGCCAGCAGCGTAGAGGGCAGGGGGCGATATGGCTACACCTTC
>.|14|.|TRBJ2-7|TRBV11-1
CASSRDSGAYEQYF
TGTGCCAGCAGCCGTGACTCTGGTGCATACGAGCAGTACTTC
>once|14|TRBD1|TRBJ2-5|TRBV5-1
CASSGQGGGETQYF
TGCGCCAGCAGCGGACAGGGTGGTGGGGAGACCCAGTACTTC
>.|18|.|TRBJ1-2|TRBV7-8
CASSLRAGGDRANYGYTF
TGTGCCAGCAGCTTACGGGCCGGAGGGGATAGGGCTAACTATGGCTACACCTTC
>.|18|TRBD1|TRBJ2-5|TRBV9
CASSVAGTGIGGQETQYF
TGTGCCAGCAGCGTAGCCGGGACAGGGATTGGCGGACAAGAGACCCAGTACTTC
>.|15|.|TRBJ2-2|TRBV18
CASSPSSRNTGELFF
TGTGCCAGCTCACCGTCTAGCAGAAACACCGGGGAGCTGTTTTTT